This T cell receptor (beta chain) was identified in a study of blood T cell repertoires in COVID-19. Study context: Acute and convalescent COVID-19 specimens originated in the United States, Italy and Spain. T cells, B-cell-depleted T cells, or PBMCs provided the cDNA or gDNA that served as material.

Sequencing used immunoSEQ multiplex PCR; TCRdb keeps in-frame clones, though not all of them. The profile covers roughly 90,000 clones, with roughly 83% appearing a single time and roughly a third taken by the ten largest. The sequence was collected from a woman of 80 years or more with active or convalescent COVID-19. The sequencing sample was made of peripheral blood.

DNA for the CDR3: TGTGCCATCAGGCCTCCCGGGACCCAGGGGGGCACAGATACGCAGTATTTT. The encoded protein is CAIRPPGTQGGTDTQYF. The V and J genes are TRBV10-3 and TRBJ2-3, with 7 bases matching TRBD1. J was trimmed by 1 base and V by 6 bases; bases with no gene match: 13. Germline CDR1 ENHRY, CDR2 SYGVKD. The CDR3 runs 17 residues.